Here is one T cell receptor (beta chain) with its context. Its matching antigen is unknown. Profiling relied on immunoSEQ multiplex PCR, and the TCRdb table lists in-frame clones only, not all of them. The sample has around 45,000 clones, around 79% seen once; the top ten hold more than 1.3%. The CDR3 extends over 15 amino acids. V was trimmed by 4 bases and J by 0 bases, leaving 12 bases between them. Looked up from germline, CDR1 is MDHEN and CDR2 is SYDVKM. The data belong to a study of CD4 T cells in relation to SARS-CoV-2 and coronaviruses. Points from the study as a whole: SARS-CoV-2-driven expansion was significantly weaker in crossreactive than monoreactive clones.

The TCR was taken from an adult with COVID-19. The V gene is TRBV28, the J gene TRBJ2-5; D remains unclear. The sample taken for sequencing was naive CD4+ T cells from PBMCs, cultured in vitro. Subset of the sample: naive CD4+ T cells isolated by negative enrichment. CDR3 coding DNA: TGTGCCAGCAGTTCAACTTATGTTTACCAAGAGACCCAGTACTTC. As protein: CASSSTYVYQETQYF.